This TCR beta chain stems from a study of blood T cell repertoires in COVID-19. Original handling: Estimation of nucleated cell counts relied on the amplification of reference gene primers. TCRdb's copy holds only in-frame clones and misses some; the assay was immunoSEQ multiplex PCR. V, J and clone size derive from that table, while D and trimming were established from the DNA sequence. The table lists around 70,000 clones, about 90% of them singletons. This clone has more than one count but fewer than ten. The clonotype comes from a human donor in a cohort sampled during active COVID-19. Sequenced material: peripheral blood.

CDR3 region: CASSPLGRLDSSGPYEQYF. The CDR3 DNA reads as TGTGCCAGCAGCCCCTTAGGGCGGTTGGACTCCTCAGGCCCCTACGAGCAGTACTTC. The V and J genes are TRBV7-8 and TRBJ2-7, with a tentative D call TRBD2 (5 bases). Germline V gene sequence: CDR1 SGHVS, CDR2 FQNEAQ. Trimming took off 5 bases at V and 2 bases at J, with 28 bases between the two ends. The CDR3 sequence is 19 residues long.